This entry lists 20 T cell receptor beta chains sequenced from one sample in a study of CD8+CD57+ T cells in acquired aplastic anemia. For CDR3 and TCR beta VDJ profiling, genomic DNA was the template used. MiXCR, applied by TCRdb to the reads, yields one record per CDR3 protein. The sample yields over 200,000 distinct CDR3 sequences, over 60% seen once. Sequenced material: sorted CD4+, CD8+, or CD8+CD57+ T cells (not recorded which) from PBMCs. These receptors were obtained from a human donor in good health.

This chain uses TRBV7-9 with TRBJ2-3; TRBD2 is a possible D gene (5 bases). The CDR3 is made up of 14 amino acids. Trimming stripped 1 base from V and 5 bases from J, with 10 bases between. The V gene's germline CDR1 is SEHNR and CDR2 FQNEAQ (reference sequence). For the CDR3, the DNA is TGTGCCAGCAGCTTAGTAGGGAGCGGAGATACGCAGTATTTT. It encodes CASSLVGSGDTQYF.

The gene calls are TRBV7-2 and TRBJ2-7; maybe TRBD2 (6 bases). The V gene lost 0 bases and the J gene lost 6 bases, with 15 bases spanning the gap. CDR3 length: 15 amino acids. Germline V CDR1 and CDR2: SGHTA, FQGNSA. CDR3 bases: TGTGCCAGCAGCTTAGCGCTTTCGGGGGTAGGCGAGCAGTACTTC. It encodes CASSLALSGVGEQYF.

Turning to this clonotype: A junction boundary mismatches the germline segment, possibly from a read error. CDR3 region: CATSASGAGGANVLTF. The CDR3 DNA reads as TGTGCCACCAGTGCCTCCGGGGCAGGTGGGGCCAACGTCCTGACTTTC. The chain joins TRBV2 to TRBJ2-6, with D possibly called TRBD1 or TRBD2 (5 bases each). From germline, CDR1 is SNHLY and CDR2 FYNNEI. CDR3 length equals 16 residues.

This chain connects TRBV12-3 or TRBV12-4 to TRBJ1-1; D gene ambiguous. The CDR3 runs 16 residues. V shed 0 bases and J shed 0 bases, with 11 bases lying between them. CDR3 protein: CASSLAPRLMNTEAFF. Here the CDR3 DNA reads TGTGCCAGCAGTTTAGCGCCTCGGCTCATGAACACTGAAGCTTTCTTT.

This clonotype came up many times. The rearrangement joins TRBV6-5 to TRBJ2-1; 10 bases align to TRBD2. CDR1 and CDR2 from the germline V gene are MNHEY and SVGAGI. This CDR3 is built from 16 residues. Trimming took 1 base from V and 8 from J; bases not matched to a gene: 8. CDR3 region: CASSYWERGGSDEQFF. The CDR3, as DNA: TGTGCCAGCAGTTACTGGGAGCGGGGGGGTTCGGATGAGCAGTTCTTC.

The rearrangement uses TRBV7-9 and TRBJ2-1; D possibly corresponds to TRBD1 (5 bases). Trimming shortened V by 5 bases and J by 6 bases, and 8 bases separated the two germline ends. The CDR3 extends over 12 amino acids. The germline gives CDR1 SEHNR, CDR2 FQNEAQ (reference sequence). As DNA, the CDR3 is TGTGCCAGCAGCATAGACAGCAATGAGCAGTTCTTC. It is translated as CASSIDSNEQFF.

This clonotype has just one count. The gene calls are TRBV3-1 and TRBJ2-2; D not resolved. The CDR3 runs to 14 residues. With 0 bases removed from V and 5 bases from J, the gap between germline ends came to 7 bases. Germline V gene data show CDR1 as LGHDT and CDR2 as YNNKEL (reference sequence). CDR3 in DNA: TGTGCCAGCAGCCAAGATGCCGTTACCGGGGAGCTGTTTTTT. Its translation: CASSQDAVTGELFF.

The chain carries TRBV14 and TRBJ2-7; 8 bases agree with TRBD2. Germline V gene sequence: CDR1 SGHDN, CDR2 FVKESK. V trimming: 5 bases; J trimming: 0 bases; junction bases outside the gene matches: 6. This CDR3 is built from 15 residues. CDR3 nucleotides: TGTGCCAGCAGCGGGACGGCGGGGGGCTCCTACGAGCAGTACTTC. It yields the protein CASSGTAGGSYEQYF. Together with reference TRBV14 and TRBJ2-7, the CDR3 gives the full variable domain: EAGVTQFPSHSVIEKGQTVTLRCDPISGHDNLYWYRRVMGKEIKFLLHFVKESKQDESGMPNNRFLAERTGGTYSTLKVQPAELEDSGVYFCASSGTAGGSYEQYFGPGTRLTVT.

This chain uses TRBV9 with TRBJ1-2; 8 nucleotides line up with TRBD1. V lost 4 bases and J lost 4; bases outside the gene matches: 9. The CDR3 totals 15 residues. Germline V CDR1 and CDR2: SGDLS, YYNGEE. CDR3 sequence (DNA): TGTGCCAGCAGCCCCCGGGACAGGTCTCTCTATGGCTACACCTTC. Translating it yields CASSPRDRSLYGYTF. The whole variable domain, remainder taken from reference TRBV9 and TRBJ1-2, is DSGVTQTPKHLITATGQRVTLRCSPRSGDLSVYWYQQSLDQGLQFLIQYYNGEERAKGNILERFSAQQFPDLHSELNLSSLELGDSALYFCASSPRDRSLYGYTFGSGTRLTVV.

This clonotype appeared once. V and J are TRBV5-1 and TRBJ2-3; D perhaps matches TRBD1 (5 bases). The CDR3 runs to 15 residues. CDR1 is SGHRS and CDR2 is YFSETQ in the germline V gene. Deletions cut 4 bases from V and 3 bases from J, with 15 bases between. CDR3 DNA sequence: TGCGCCAGCAGCAGGGGCGGATGGGTGACAGATACGCAGTATTTT. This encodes CASSRGGWVTDTQYF.

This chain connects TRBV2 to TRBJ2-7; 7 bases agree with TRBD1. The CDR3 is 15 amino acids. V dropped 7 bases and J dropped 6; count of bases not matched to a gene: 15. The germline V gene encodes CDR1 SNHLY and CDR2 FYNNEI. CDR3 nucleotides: TGTGCCAGCACCTCCCAGGTAGGGACAGCCTCCGAGCAGTACTTC. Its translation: CASTSQVGTASEQYF. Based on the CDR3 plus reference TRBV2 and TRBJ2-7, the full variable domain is EPEVTQTPSHQVTQMGQEVILRCVPISNHLYFYWYRQILGQKVEFLVSFYNNEISEKSEIFDDQFSVERPDGSNFTLKIRSTKLEDSAMYFCASTSQVGTASEQYFGPGTRLTVT.

DNA for the CDR3: TGTGCCAGTAGTAGTTGGAATTCCTACGAGCAGTACTTC. It specifies CASSSWNSYEQYF. V usage is TRBV7-9 and J usage is TRBJ2-7, with D unclear. Per the germline V gene, CDR1 is SEHNR and CDR2 is FQNEAQ (reference sequence). The CDR3 loop spans 13 amino acids. Trimming stripped 9 bases from V and 1 base from J, with 13 bases between.

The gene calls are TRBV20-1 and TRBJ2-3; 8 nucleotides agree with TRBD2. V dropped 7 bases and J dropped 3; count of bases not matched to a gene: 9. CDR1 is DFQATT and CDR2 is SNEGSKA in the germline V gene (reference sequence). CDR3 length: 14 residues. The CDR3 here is CSELKAGATDTQYF. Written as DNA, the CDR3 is TGCAGTGAACTTAAAGCGGGGGCAACAGATACGCAGTATTTT.

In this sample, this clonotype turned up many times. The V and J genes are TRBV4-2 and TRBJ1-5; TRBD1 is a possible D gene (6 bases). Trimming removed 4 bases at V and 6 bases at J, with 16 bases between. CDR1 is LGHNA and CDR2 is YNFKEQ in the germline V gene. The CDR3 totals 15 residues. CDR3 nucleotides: TGTGCCAGCAGCCCAGAAGGGGGGCGCGGTCAGCCCCAGCATTTT. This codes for CASSPEGGRGQPQHF.

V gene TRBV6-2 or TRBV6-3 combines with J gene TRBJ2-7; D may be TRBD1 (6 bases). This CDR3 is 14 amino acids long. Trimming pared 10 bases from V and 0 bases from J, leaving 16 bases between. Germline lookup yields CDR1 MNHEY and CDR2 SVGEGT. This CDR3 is CATFRDTSSYEQYF. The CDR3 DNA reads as TGTGCCACTTTCCGGGACACGAGCTCCTACGAGCAGTACTTC.

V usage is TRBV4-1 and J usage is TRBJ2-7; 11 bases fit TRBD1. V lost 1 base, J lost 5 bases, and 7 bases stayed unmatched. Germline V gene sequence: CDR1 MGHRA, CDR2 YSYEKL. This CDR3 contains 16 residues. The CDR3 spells CASSQVGTGGRDEQYF. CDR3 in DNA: TGCGCCAGCAGCCAAGTCGGGACAGGGGGACGGGACGAGCAGTACTTC.

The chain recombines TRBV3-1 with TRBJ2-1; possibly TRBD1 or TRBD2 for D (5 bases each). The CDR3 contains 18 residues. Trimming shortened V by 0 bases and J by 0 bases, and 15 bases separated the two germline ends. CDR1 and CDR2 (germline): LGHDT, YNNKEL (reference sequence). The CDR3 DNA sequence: TGTGCCAGCAGCCAAGATGTTGGGACGTTAAGCTCCTACAATGAGCAGTTCTTC. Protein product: CASSQDVGTLSSYNEQFF.

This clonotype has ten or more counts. CDR3 sequence reads: CASTEVGSSYNEQFF. The CDR3 DNA sequence: TGTGCCAGCACCGAGGTTGGGAGCTCCTACAATGAGCAGTTCTTC. The V call is TRBV7-3, the J call TRBJ2-1; TRBD2 is a possible D gene (5 bases). Trimming pared 7 bases from V and 0 bases from J, leaving 13 bases between. This CDR3 is built from 15 residues. Germline-derived CDR1 and CDR2 are SGHTA and FQGTGA.

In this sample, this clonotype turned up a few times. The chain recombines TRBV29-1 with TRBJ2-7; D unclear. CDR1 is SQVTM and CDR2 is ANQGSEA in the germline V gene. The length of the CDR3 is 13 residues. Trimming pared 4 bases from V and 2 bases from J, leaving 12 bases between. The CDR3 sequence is CSVGENGPYEQYF. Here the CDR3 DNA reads TGCAGCGTTGGTGAGAACGGACCCTACGAGCAGTACTTC.

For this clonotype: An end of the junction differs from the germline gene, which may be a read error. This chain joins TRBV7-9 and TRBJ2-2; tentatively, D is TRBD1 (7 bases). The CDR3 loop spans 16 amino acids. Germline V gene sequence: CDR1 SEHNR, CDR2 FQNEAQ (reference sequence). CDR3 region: CASSLVRGANTGELSF. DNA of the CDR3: TGTGCCAGCAGCCTGGTCAGGGGGGCCAACACCGGGGAGCTGTCTTTT.